This TCR beta chain emerged from a study of blood T cell repertoires in COVID-19. Study information: The origin of the acute and convalescent COVID-19 samples was the United States, Italy and Spain. T cells, B-cell-depleted T cells, or PBMCs provided the cDNA or gDNA that served as material.

Germline lookup yields CDR1 LNHDA and CDR2 SQIVND (reference sequence). V lost 3 bases and J lost 5, with 10 bases in between. This CDR3 region has 13 residues. In the authors' workflow: Amplifying reference gene primers gave estimates of nucleated cell counts. Using immunoSEQ multiplex PCR, the repertoire was profiled, and TCRdb retains in-frame clones only, with some absent. V, J and clone size were drawn from that table, and D and trimming were deduced from the DNA. The table has about 180,000 clones, about nine tenths seen once. The gene calls are TRBV19 and TRBJ2-5, with a possible D match to TRBD1 (6 bases). The receptor was isolated from a woman under 40 with acute or convalescent COVID-19. The material sequenced was peripheral blood. The CDR3 DNA sequence: TGTGCCAGTAGTATTTCAGGGGCGGAGACCCAGTACTTC. It yields the protein CASSISGAETQYF.